The 29 T cell receptor beta chains below all came from one sample that was sequenced in a study of blood T cell repertoires in COVID-19. Generated by immunoSEQ multiplex PCR, the TCRdb table keeps only in-frame clones and is missing some. The sample yields approximately 150,000 clones, less than 85% seen once. What was sequenced was peripheral blood. These receptors all come from a woman of 80 years or more with acute or convalescent COVID-19.

The rearrangement links TRBV6-5 to TRBJ1-3; 9 bases map to TRBD1. CDR1 MNHEY and CDR2 SVGAGI come from the germline V gene. The trim removed 4 bases at V and 4 bases at J, leaving 5 bases unmatched. The CDR3 totals 15 residues. The CDR3 here is CASSSSGTGGNTIYF. The CDR3 bases are TGTGCCAGCAGTTCATCCGGGACAGGGGGAAACACCATATATTTT.

The chain uses TRBV2 and TRBJ1-4, with D unresolved. The length of the CDR3 is 17 residues. Germline loops: CDR1 SNHLY, CDR2 FYNNEI. Trimming shortened V by 4 bases and J by 2 bases, and 17 bases separated the two germline ends. The CDR3: CASSGGSGKTTNEKLFF. The CDR3 DNA reads TGTGCCAGCAGTGGAGGGTCGGGTAAAACTACTAATGAAAAACTGTTTTTT.

V is TRBV18 and J is TRBJ2-5; tentative D call: TRBD2 (5 bases). Deletions cut 3 bases from V and 1 base from J, with 9 bases between. CDR1 KGHSH and CDR2 LQKENI come from the germline V gene. The CDR3 consists of 14 residues. This CDR3 reads CASSPRAVQETQYF. The DNA for the CDR3 is TGTGCCAGCTCACCGCGAGCGGTCCAAGAGACCCAGTACTTC.

This clone has only one observation. The rearrangement links TRBV19 to TRBJ1-5; 8 bases fit TRBD1. This CDR3 is built from 16 residues. Unmatched junction bases numbered 9, after V lost 4 bases and J lost 4 bases. Germline V gives CDR1 LNHDA, CDR2 SQIVND (reference sequence). This chain's CDR3 is CASSTETGVGNQPQHF. In DNA form, the CDR3 reads TGTGCCAGTAGTACCGAGACAGGGGTGGGAAATCAGCCCCAGCATTTT.

The chain joins TRBV19 to TRBJ1-1; tentatively, D is TRBD1 (5 bases). Germline V lookup: CDR1 LNHDA, CDR2 SQIVND (reference sequence). Trimming shortened V by 7 bases and J by 1 base, and 16 bases separated the two germline ends. CDR3 size: 15 residues. CDR3 in DNA: TGTGCCAGTAATCATGGGGCCAGTAGGAACACTGAAGCTTTCTTT. Encoded protein: CASNHGASRNTEAFF.

The gene calls are TRBV12-3 or TRBV12-4 and TRBJ2-3, with no clear D. Trimming pared 5 bases from V and 6 bases from J, leaving 6 bases between. This CDR3 contains 11 residues. The CDR3 DNA sequence: TGTGCCAGCAGTGTGACTGATACGCAGTATTTT. Protein: CASSVTDTQYF.

The chain combines TRBV30 with TRBJ1-1, with 10 bases fitting TRBD1. V dropped 2 bases and J dropped 4; count of bases not matched to a gene: 1. Germline V CDR1 and CDR2: GTSNPN, SVGIG (reference sequence). This CDR3 spans 13 amino acids. CDR3 residues: CAWSRDRGTEAFF. DNA of the CDR3: TGTGCCTGGAGTCGGGACAGGGGCACTGAAGCTTTCTTT.

The chain joins TRBV5-1 to TRBJ2-2, with TRBD2 matching over 7 bases. The germline CDR1 and CDR2 sequences are SGHRS and YFSETQ. After removal of 4 bases from V and 3 bases from J, the junction contained 6 bases not matched to a gene. The CDR3 is made up of 15 amino acids. The CDR3 loop is CASSPSGGYTGELFF. As DNA, the CDR3 is TGCGCCAGCAGCCCGTCCGGGGGGTACACCGGGGAGCTGTTTTTT.

V and J are TRBV7-2 and TRBJ1-6; TRBD1 might be the D (6 bases). Germline CDR1 SGHTA, CDR2 FQGNSA. Between the trimmed V and J ends, which lost 4 bases and 0 bases, there was a span of 10 bases. CDR3 size: 16 residues. CDR3 nucleotides: TGTGCCAGCAGCTCCCAGGGGAGCTCCTATAATTCACCCCTCCACTTT. Translating gives CASSSQGSSYNSPLHF.

The chain is built from TRBV6-2 or TRBV6-3 and TRBJ2-7, with a weak D call TRBD2 (5 bases). V was cut by 2 bases and J by 6 bases, with 17 bases left in between. Germline values: CDR1 MNHEY, CDR2 SVGEGT. The CDR3 is 15 residues long. For the CDR3, the DNA is TGTGCCAGCAGTTACGTCGTAGGGAGCGCGCTCGAGCAGTACTTC. This codes for CASSYVVGSALEQYF.

The sample holds a few counts of this clone. V and J are TRBV19 and TRBJ1-2, with D unresolved. The CDR3 runs 15 residues. The V end was cut by 4 bases, the J end by 7 bases, with 19 bases between. CDR1 is LNHDA, CDR2 SQIVND, per germline (reference sequence). CDR3 nucleotides: TGTGCCAGTAGTACTCAGCGGGGAACGGGATCTGGCTACACCTTC. Protein sequence: CASSTQRGTGSGYTF.

There are a few counts of this clone. The rearrangement joins TRBV6-5 to TRBJ1-3; perhaps TRBD1 as D (6 bases). Germline CDR1 MNHEY, CDR2 SVGAGI. V was cut by 2 bases and J by 3 bases, with 11 bases left in between. The CDR3 has 15 residues. The CDR3 is CASSYRGAGGNTIYF. CDR3 nucleotides: TGTGCCAGCAGTTACCGGGGGGCGGGTGGAAACACCATATATTTT.

V usage is TRBV7-9 and J usage is TRBJ2-7; 9 bases are a match to TRBD1. V gave up 5 bases and J gave up 5 bases; unmatched junction bases: 10. In germline, CDR1 is SEHNR, CDR2 FQNEAQ (reference sequence). CDR3 length equals 15 residues. CDR3 amino acids: CASSRPGTGQDEQYF. The CDR3 DNA follows: TGTGCCAGCAGCCGACCAGGGACAGGGCAGGACGAGCAGTACTTC.

This sequence joins TRBV6-6 and TRBJ1-5; 8 bases fit TRBD1. This CDR3 spans 14 amino acids. With 6 bases clipped from V and 4 bases from J, the junction kept 5 bases outside the gene matches. Germline loops: CDR1 MNHNY, CDR2 SVGAGI (reference sequence). As DNA, the CDR3 is TGTGCCAGCAGCACCGGGACAGGAAATCAGCCCCAGCATTTT. Protein: CASSTGTGNQPQHF.

The rearrangement joins TRBV3-1 (or the pseudogene TRBV3-2) to TRBJ1-1, with 8 bases lining up with TRBD1. CDR3 length: 16 amino acids. The germline gives CDR1 LGHDT, CDR2 YNNKEL (reference sequence). Trimming cost V 0 bases and J 6 bases; bases outside gene matches: 9. This CDR3 is CASSQDWGTGSPEAFF. For the CDR3, the DNA is TGTGCCAGCAGCCAAGATTGGGGGACAGGATCCCCTGAAGCTTTCTTT.

The genes are TRBV10-2 and TRBJ1-2; 11 bases align to TRBD1. Germline V gene lookup returns CDR1 WSHSY and CDR2 SAAADI. Losses at the gene ends were 8 bases for V and 3 bases for J; bases not matched to a gene: 5. The CDR3 sequence is 14 residues long. The DNA for the CDR3 is TGCGCCAGCTTAGGGACAGGGGGTGACTATGGCTACACCTTC. Its protein is CASLGTGGDYGYTF.

This chain uses TRBV6-5 with TRBJ1-6; D is possibly TRBD1 (5 bases). The CDR3 consists of 15 residues. Germline lookup yields CDR1 MNHEY and CDR2 SVGAGI. The V end lost 6 bases, the J end lost 1 base, and 10 bases lay between the germline ends. In DNA, the CDR3 is TGTGCCAGCAGGGTGGGGGGGTCCTATAATTCACCCCTCCACTTT. Its translation: CASRVGGSYNSPLHF.

The rearrangement joins TRBV14 to TRBJ1-2; a weak D match, TRBD1 (5 bases). CDR3 length: 14 residues. V dropped 4 bases and J dropped 4 bases, with 13 bases sitting between them. Germline values: CDR1 SGHDN, CDR2 FVKESK. Here the CDR3 reads CASSPPGQGYGYTF. For the CDR3, the DNA is TGTGCCAGCAGCCCACCCGGACAAGGCTATGGCTACACCTTC.

The chain is built from TRBV4-3 and TRBJ1-2; a possible D gene is TRBD1 (6 bases). The CDR3 spans 15 residues. CDR1 and CDR2 (germline): LGHNA, YSLEER. V was cut by 4 bases and J by 0 bases, with 12 bases left in between. The CDR3, as DNA: TGCGCCAGCAGCCCCGCGGCAGGGGCTAACTATGGCTACACCTTC. Its translation: CASSPAAGANYGYTF.

The V call is TRBV7-2, the J call TRBJ1-3, with a tentative D call TRBD1 (5 bases). CDR3 size: 14 residues. Trimming shortened V by 8 bases and J by 0 bases, and 11 bases separated the two germline ends. Germline V gene sequence: CDR1 SGHTA, CDR2 FQGNSA. As DNA, the CDR3 is TGTGCCAGCGGAGGGGAGCTCTCTGGAAACACCATATATTTT. This codes for CASGGELSGNTIYF.

The J gene is TRBJ1-5, the V gene TRBV7-9; D not certain. This CDR3 has 15 amino acids. From germline, CDR1 is SEHNR and CDR2 FQNEAQ (reference sequence). V was shortened by 1 base and J by 2 bases, with 9 bases between the two germline ends. This chain's CDR3 is CASSLEGLGNQPQHF. The DNA of the CDR3 is TGTGCCAGCAGCTTAGAAGGACTGGGCAATCAGCCCCAGCATTTT. The full variable domain, its missing parts supplied by reference TRBV7-9 and TRBJ1-5, is DTGVSQNPRHKITKRGQNVTFRCDPISEHNRLYWYRQTLGQGPEFLTYFQNEAQLEKSRLLSDRFSAERPKGSFSTLEIQRTEQGDSAMYLCASSLEGLGNQPQHFGDGTRLSIL.

The J gene is TRBJ1-4, the V gene TRBV6-2 or TRBV6-3, with a weak D call TRBD1 (6 bases). V gave up 6 bases and J gave up 0 bases, with 17 bases separating them. Germline V gives CDR1 MNHEY, CDR2 SVGEGT. The CDR3 sequence is 17 residues long. CDR3 residues: CASSRNRDTATNEKLFF. The CDR3 DNA follows: TGTGCCAGCAGCAGAAACCGGGACACCGCAACTAATGAAAAACTGTTTTTT.

The chain couples TRBV4-1 to TRBJ1-2; 8 nucleotides line up with TRBD1. Germline V CDR1 and CDR2: MGHRA, YSYEKL. The junction had 5 bases not matched to a gene; V was cut back by 1 base and J by 4 bases. This CDR3 comprises 15 residues. The CDR3 is CASSQGGTGGYGYTF. In DNA form, the CDR3 reads TGCGCCAGCAGCCAAGGGGGTACAGGGGGCTATGGCTACACCTTC.

J is TRBJ2-7 and V is TRBV5-6, with D perhaps TRBD1 (5 bases). The length of the CDR3 is 14 residues. Trimming cost V 1 base and J 3 bases, with 11 bases left between them. Germline V gives CDR1 SGHDT, CDR2 YYEEEE. The CDR3 DNA follows: TGTGCCAGCAGCTTGATGGGTGACAGCTACGAGCAGTACTTC. It encodes CASSLMGDSYEQYF.

V and J are TRBV9 and TRBJ2-3, with D tentatively TRBD2 (5 bases). Trimming removed 9 bases at V and 4 bases at J, with 15 bases between. The CDR3 length is 13 residues. Germline-derived CDR1 and CDR2 are SGDLS and YYNGEE. CDR3 loop: CATSRGSSDTQYF. Written as DNA, the CDR3 is TGTGCCACCTCACGGGGTAGCTCAGATACGCAGTATTTT.

This rearrangement joins TRBV5-1 to TRBJ2-3, with 8 nucleotides matching TRBD1. CDR1 SGHRS and CDR2 YFSETQ come from the germline V gene. The CDR3 totals 15 residues. The junction had 7 bases not matched to a gene; V was cut back by 4 bases and J by 3 bases. The CDR3 loop reads CASSLQGVRTDTQYF. CDR3 bases: TGCGCCAGCAGCCTACAGGGGGTGCGGACAGATACGCAGTATTTT.

This clone showed up just a few times. The chain employs TRBV9 and TRBJ1-2, with 7 bases fitting TRBD1. Germline V lookup: CDR1 SGDLS, CDR2 YYNGEE. The CDR3 runs to 17 residues. Losses at the gene ends were 0 bases for V and 8 bases for J; bases not matched to a gene: 16. CDR3 nucleotides: TGTGCCAGCAGCGTAGCTCAGAGACGGACAGGTTCTGGGGGCTACACCTTC. This gives the protein CASSVAQRRTGSGGYTF.

The chain links TRBV6-5 to TRBJ2-2; D may be TRBD1 (7 bases). Germline CDR1 is MNHEY and CDR2 is SVGAGI. Trimming took off 6 bases at V and 8 bases at J, with 16 bases between the two ends. The CDR3 extends over 14 amino acids. The DNA of the CDR3 is TGTGCCAGCAGACCCTCAGGGGGAGGTGGGGAGCTGTTTTTT. This translates into CASRPSGGGGELFF.

This chain links TRBV15 with TRBJ1-1; the match to TRBD1 covers 8 bases. This CDR3 is 14 amino acids long. The germline V gene has CDR1 LNHNV and CDR2 YYDKDF (reference sequence). With V trimmed by 3 bases and J by 4 bases, 4 bases remained unmatched. The CDR3 spells CATSSHRGGTEAFF. The CDR3 nucleotides read TGTGCCACCAGCAGTCACAGGGGGGGCACTGAAGCTTTCTTT.